Listed here are 7 T cell receptor beta chains from one sample, sequenced in a study of early T cells in non-severe SARS-CoV-2 infection (dated by TCRdb to the early 2020s). The library came from 5' RACE. Sequencer: NextSeq 500. TCRdb took the public reads, trimmed them with fastp at Q25, ran MiXCR for clone calling and kept in-frame beta chains. Identical CDR3 proteins give one entry, which carries the most common genes and DNA. The sample has approximately 84,000 distinct CDR3 sequences on record, 14% to 15% of them singletons. 4.5% to 7% of the sample goes to the ten largest clones. The source material was whole blood. The receptors were gathered from an adult who was a healthcare worker with PCR-confirmed SARS-CoV-2 infection or an uninfected control (not recorded which).

This clonotype is classed as medium-sized. The CDR3 spells CASSQTGGVATQYF. The DNA for the CDR3 is TGTGCCAGCAGCCAAACAGGGGGAGTAGCTACGCAGTATTTT. The rearrangement links TRBV14 to TRBJ2-3, with 8 bases fitting TRBD1. CDR1 is SGHDN and CDR2 is FVKESK in the germline V gene. The CDR3 extends over 14 amino acids. J gave up 8 bases and V 2 bases, and 6 bases lay outside the gene matches.

This clonotype was counted only a few times. The rearrangement links TRBV10-3 to TRBJ1-6; D not certain. Germline V gives CDR1 ENHRY, CDR2 SYGVKD. The CDR3 totals 15 residues. Deletions cut 6 bases from V and 5 bases from J, with 14 bases between. This CDR3 is CAIRDRFTDNSPLHF. For the CDR3, the DNA is TGTGCCATCAGGGACCGGTTTACAGATAATTCACCCCTCCACTTT.

This clonotype was detected a few times. This chain links TRBV5-3 with TRBJ1-6, with D hard to call. TRBV5-3 is an ORF for which the function is uncertain. This CDR3 comprises 9 residues. The V end lost 8 bases, the J end lost 15 bases, and 9 bases lay between the germline ends. As DNA, the CDR3 is TGTGCCAGCCCATTTGTCCTCCACTTT. Protein sequence: CASPFVLHF.

Of note for this clonotype: At one of its ends the junction is not consistent with the germline gene, which may arise from a read error. The chain links TRBV10-3 to TRBJ2-7; TRBD2 is a possible D gene (5 bases). Per the germline V gene, CDR1 is ENHRY and CDR2 is SYGVKD. The CDR3 runs to 13 residues. The CDR3 protein is CAISVGVSNEQYF. DNA for the CDR3: TGTGCCATCAGTGTGGGAGTCTCCAACGAGCAGTACTTC.

This rearrangement joins TRBV12-3 or TRBV12-4 to TRBJ2-3; 11 bases match TRBD2. The trim removed 8 bases at V and 4 bases at J, leaving 8 bases unmatched. The CDR3 length is 15 residues. CDR3 sequence reads: CASGKGLAASDTQYF. Written as DNA, the CDR3 is TGTGCCAGCGGAAAGGGACTAGCGGCTTCAGATACGCAGTATTTT.

This clonotype has more than one count but fewer than ten. This chain connects TRBV20-1 to TRBJ2-2, with 10 bases aligning to TRBD2. CDR3 length equals 15 residues. J lost 6 bases, V lost 6 bases, and 10 bases had no gene match. In germline, CDR1 is DFQATT, CDR2 SNEGSKA (reference sequence). The CDR3 loop is CSAEPLAGVSGELFF. DNA for the CDR3: TGCAGTGCCGAACCTCTAGCGGGAGTTTCCGGGGAGCTGTTTTTT.

Only a few counts were recorded for this clonotype. The V and J genes are TRBV20-1 and TRBJ2-7; D is unresolved. From germline, CDR1 is DFQATT and CDR2 SNEGSKA (reference sequence). CDR3 length: 13 amino acids. Between the trimmed V and J ends, which lost 2 bases and 3 bases, there was a span of 11 bases. The CDR3 DNA reads TGCAGTGCTAGATCCCCCGGACGCTACGAGCAGTACTTC. Translated, it gives CSARSPGRYEQYF.